These 5 T cell receptor beta chains were all obtained from the same sample, sequenced in a study of beta chain features in type 1 diabetes. The sequenced template was cDNA made from the entire isolated RNA. Profiling relied on immunoSEQ multiplex PCR, and the TCRdb table lists in-frame clones only, not all of them. Of about 230,000 clones listed, 7.5% to 10% were seen once; the top ten hold just under 0.035%. The source material was naive CD4+ T cells from blood. The receptor source for this set is a woman under 30 in good health.

This chain connects TRBV28 to TRBJ2-2; 7 bases agree with TRBD1. This CDR3 has 17 amino acids. Germline CDR1 and CDR2: MDHEN and SYDVKM. The trim removed 4 bases at V and 3 bases at J, leaving 11 bases unmatched. The CDR3 region is CASSSPEGAGYTGELFF. Written as DNA, the CDR3 is TGTGCCAGCAGTTCGCCCGAGGGGGCCGGTTACACCGGGGAGCTGTTTTTT.

Many counts were recorded for this clone. This chain connects TRBV30 to TRBJ2-5; no definite D call. The CDR3 has 12 residues. V lost 1 base, J lost 3 bases, and 6 bases lay in between. Germline V gene sequence: CDR1 GTSNPN, CDR2 SVGIG (reference sequence). The CDR3 here is CAWSARKETQYF. The CDR3 nucleotides are TGTGCCTGGAGTGCCCGTAAAGAGACCCAGTACTTC.

This clone turned up a few times. CDR3 residues: CASSLGGTGLSYEQYF. In DNA form, the CDR3 reads TGTGCCAGCAGCTTAGGGGGGACAGGCCTCTCCTACGAGCAGTACTTC. The chain carries TRBV7-2 and TRBJ2-7; 8 bases agree with TRBD1. V was pared by 1 base and J by 0 bases, with 5 bases of the junction left unmatched. Germline values: CDR1 SGHTA, CDR2 FQGNSA. The CDR3 is 16 amino acids.

The rearrangement joins TRBV30 to TRBJ1-4; 7 nucleotides line up with TRBD1. From germline, CDR1 is GTSNPN and CDR2 SVGIG (reference sequence). V shed 2 bases, J shed 8 bases, and the junction held 11 bases outside the gene matches. The CDR3 is made up of 15 amino acids. The CDR3 sequence is CAWSPTGQRGEKLFF. CDR3 nucleotide sequence: TGTGCCTGGAGTCCAACGGGACAGCGAGGAGAAAAACTGTTTTTT.

V is TRBV6-6 and J is TRBJ2-3; the D gene is possibly TRBD2 (5 bases). CDR1 MNHNY and CDR2 SVGAGI come from the germline V gene (reference sequence). With 6 bases removed from V and 6 bases from J, the gap between germline ends came to 16 bases. This CDR3 has 14 residues. The CDR3 loop reads CASRPGKGSDTQYF. The CDR3 bases are TGTGCCAGCAGACCCGGGAAGGGTAGTGATACGCAGTATTTT.